These 25 T cell receptor beta chains share one sample of origin, sequenced in a study of CD8 T cells in ankylosing spondylitis. In TCRdb, the 5' RACE reads were re-called with MiXCR into one record per CDR3 protein. Here the sample spans 150,000 to 200,000 distinct CDR3 sequences, around 8.9% being singletons. The sequenced material came from blood, either unsorted or a sorted T cell fraction (not recorded which). The receptors shown here come from a female donor with ankylosing spondylitis or in good health (not recorded which).

The V and J genes are TRBV7-2 and TRBJ1-4; TRBD1 might be the D (5 bases). From germline, CDR1 is SGHTA and CDR2 FQGNSA. Trimming took off 1 base at V and 6 bases at J, with 15 bases between the two ends. This CDR3 contains 16 residues. CDR3 loop: CASSLDWGDPYEKLFF. The CDR3 nucleotides are TGTGCCAGCAGCTTAGATTGGGGGGATCCTTATGAAAAACTGTTTTTT.

The chain is built from TRBV6-5 and TRBJ2-5, with D uncertain. The CDR3 spans 13 residues. Germline V gene sequence: CDR1 MNHEY, CDR2 SVGAGI. The V end lost 4 bases, the J end lost 5 bases, and 11 bases lay between the germline ends. This CDR3 reads CASSLGPTETQYF. CDR3 nucleotide sequence: TGTGCCAGCAGTTTGGGTCCCACGGAGACCCAGTACTTC.

This clonotype was found many times. The chain recombines TRBV12-3 or TRBV12-4 with TRBJ2-7, with D unresolved. This CDR3 has 14 amino acids. With 7 bases removed from V and 3 bases from J, the gap between germline ends came to 16 bases. CDR3 sequence reads: CASNSIGVGYEQYF. DNA of the CDR3: TGTGCCAGCAATTCTATAGGAGTAGGCTACGAGCAGTACTTC.

This clonotype was seen only a few times. This chain links TRBV27 with TRBJ2-1; D unclear. The V and J ends lost 0 bases and 2 bases respectively, with 8 bases between them. Germline V CDR1 and CDR2: MNHEY, SMNVEV (reference sequence). The CDR3 runs to 15 residues. For the CDR3, the DNA is TGTGCCAGCAGTTTATCTAGCCCCCCCTACAATGAGCAGTTCTTC. The encoded protein is CASSLSSPPYNEQFF.

This clonotype turned up a few times. This sequence joins TRBV11-2 and TRBJ1-1, with D perhaps matching TRBD1 (6 bases). The CDR3 has 16 amino acids. Germline V gene data show CDR1 as SGHAT and CDR2 as FQNNGV. Deletions cut 1 base from V and 0 bases from J, with 12 bases between. The CDR3 coding sequence is TGTGCCAGCAGCTTAGTCGGACAGAATATGAACACTGAAGCTTTCTTT. It encodes CASSLVGQNMNTEAFF.

J is TRBJ2-5 and V is TRBV11-2, with a weak D call TRBD2 (5 bases). The CDR3 consists of 13 residues. Deletions cut 1 base from V and 7 bases from J, with 10 bases between. Germline CDR1 reads SGHAT; CDR2 reads FQNNGV. DNA for the CDR3: TGTGCCAGCAGCTTAGGCGGGTTGGGGACCCAGTACTTC. It encodes CASSLGGLGTQYF.

In this sample, this clonotype turned up a few times. This rearrangement joins TRBV9 to TRBJ2-5; 8 positions agree with TRBD2. This CDR3 has 15 residues. The V segment lost 0 bases and the J segment 5 bases; nucleotides outside the gene matches: 6. Looked up from germline, CDR1 is SGDLS and CDR2 is YYNGEE. In nucleotides, the CDR3 is TGTGCCAGCAGCGTAGGTGGTAGCGGGAAGGAGACCCAGTACTTC. Its translation is CASSVGGSGKETQYF.

The rearrangement links TRBV2 to TRBJ1-3; D unclear. Trimming cost V 11 bases and J 4 bases, with 12 bases left between them. The CDR3 spans 12 residues. CDR1 is SNHLY, CDR2 FYNNEI, per germline. The CDR3 protein is CAGSRGGNTIYF. DNA for the CDR3: TGTGCCGGATCTCGAGGGGGAAACACCATATATTTT. Combining the CDR3 with reference TRBV2 and TRBJ1-3 gives the whole variable domain EPEVTQTPSHQVTQMGQEVILRCVPISNHLYFYWYRQILGQKVEFLVSFYNNEISEKSEIFDDQFSVERPDGSNFTLKIRSTKLEDSAMYFCAGSRGGNTIYFGEGSWLTVV.

This clonotype was picked up a small number of times. The chain recombines TRBV20-1 with TRBJ2-7; the D call may be TRBD1 or TRBD2 (6 bases each). Germline V gene sequence: CDR1 DFQATT, CDR2 SNEGSKA (reference sequence). The CDR3 contains 12 residues. V was cut by 1 base and J by 6 bases, with 10 bases left in between. The CDR3 coding sequence is TGCAGTGCTAGAGTCGGGGGCGGCGAGCAGTACTTC. Its translation: CSARVGGGEQYF.

This chain joins TRBV27 and TRBJ2-7; 16 bases align to TRBD2. CDR1 is MNHEY and CDR2 is SMNVEV in the germline V gene (reference sequence). The CDR3 consists of 15 residues. Germline trimming cut 4 bases from V and 6 bases from J; bases unmatched to any gene: 3. DNA for the CDR3: TGTGCCAGCAGTTCCGGGACTAGCGGGAGGGCCGAGCAGTACTTC. As protein: CASSSGTSGRAEQYF.

This clonotype has only a few counts. The genes are TRBV15 and TRBJ2-5; no definite D call. Trimming removed 3 bases at V and 4 bases at J, with 12 bases between. The germline V gene has CDR1 LNHNV and CDR2 YYDKDF (reference sequence). The CDR3 is made up of 14 amino acids. CDR3 nucleotide sequence: TGTGCCACCAGCAGGACGGACCTGCGAGAGACCCAGTACTTC. Protein: CATSRTDLRETQYF.

This clonotype showed up just a few times. The genes are TRBV20-1 and TRBJ2-7; the D gene is possibly TRBD1 (6 bases). CDR3 length equals 13 residues. Per germline, CDR1 DFQATT and CDR2 SNEGSKA (reference sequence). Trimming removed 3 bases at V and 2 bases at J, with 11 bases between. The CDR3 spells CSASGEGAYEQYF. CDR3 bases: TGCAGTGCTAGTGGCGAGGGGGCCTACGAGCAGTACTTC.

This clonotype was detected ten times or more. This chain joins TRBV9 and TRBJ1-2; maybe TRBD1 (5 bases). Trimming took off 0 bases at V and 2 bases at J, with 8 bases between the two ends. Germline CDR1 SGDLS, CDR2 YYNGEE. There are 14 residues in the CDR3. CDR3 amino acids: CASSVDEGNYGYTF. In DNA, the CDR3 is TGTGCCAGCAGCGTAGATGAGGGGAACTATGGCTACACCTTC.

This clonotype was counted between two and nine times. The chain links TRBV9 to TRBJ2-1; 8 bases agree with TRBD2. The CDR3 contains 13 residues. Unmatched junction bases numbered 6, after V lost 6 bases and J lost 7 bases. Germline V gene lookup returns CDR1 SGDLS and CDR2 YYNGEE. The CDR3 here is CASKASGQNEQFF. CDR3 DNA sequence: TGTGCCAGCAAGGCTAGCGGGCAAAATGAGCAGTTCTTC.

The V gene is TRBV6-5, the J gene TRBJ2-7; 9 bases align to TRBD1. Looked up from germline, CDR1 is MNHEY and CDR2 is SVGAGI. CDR3 length: 15 amino acids. The junction had 1 base not matched to a gene; V was cut back by 0 bases and J by 1 base. CDR3 protein: CASSYSGQGSYEQYF. The CDR3 region has the DNA TGTGCCAGCAGTTACTCTGGACAGGGGTCCTACGAGCAGTACTTC.

V is TRBV9 and J is TRBJ2-1; 7 nucleotides align to TRBD2. With V trimmed by 0 bases and J by 5 bases, 8 bases remained unmatched. The germline V gene encodes CDR1 SGDLS and CDR2 YYNGEE. CDR3 length equals 16 residues. The CDR3 loop reads CASSVGGSLQDNEQFF. The CDR3 coding sequence is TGTGCCAGCAGCGTAGGCGGGAGCCTTCAAGACAATGAGCAGTTCTTC.

The sample holds many counts of this clonotype. V is TRBV7-8 and J is TRBJ1-2; no clear D gene. The CDR3 spans 13 residues. With 2 bases removed from V and 2 bases from J, the gap between germline ends came to 6 bases. Per the germline V gene, CDR1 is SGHVS and CDR2 is FQNEAQ. The CDR3 nucleotides read TGTGCCAGCAGCTTACTGGGGAACTATGGCTACACCTTC. It is translated as CASSLLGNYGYTF.

In its sample, this clonotype was seen a few times. This chain joins TRBV3-1 and TRBJ2-7; no firm D call. CDR3 length: 14 residues. The germline CDR1 and CDR2 sequences are LGHDT and YNNKEL (reference sequence). The V end was cut by 1 base, the J end by 2 bases, with 9 bases between. The CDR3 protein is CASSQAATTYEQYF. Here the CDR3 DNA reads TGTGCCAGCAGCCAAGCCGCAACCACCTACGAGCAGTACTTC.

This clonotype turned up a few times. V and J are TRBV12-3 or TRBV12-4 and TRBJ1-2, with 7 bases lining up with TRBD1. The trim removed 6 bases at V and 1 base at J, leaving 11 bases unmatched. There are 16 residues in the CDR3. The CDR3 protein is CASSTGTASVNYGYTF. In nucleotides, the CDR3 is TGTGCCAGCAGCACCGGGACAGCCAGCGTTAACTATGGCTACACCTTC.

The chain has TRBV4-3 and TRBJ2-1; tentative D call: TRBD2 (6 bases). This CDR3 region has 14 residues. Germline values: CDR1 LGHNA, CDR2 YSLEER. Trimming stripped 0 bases from V and 8 bases from J, with 11 bases between. The CDR3 nucleotides read TGCGCCAGCAGCCAAGATCCCGGCGGGGATGAGCAGTTCTTC. This gives the protein CASSQDPGGDEQFF.

The CDR3 region is CAWNLAGYNEQFF. CDR3 in DNA: TGTGCCTGGAATCTAGCGGGTTACAATGAGCAGTTCTTC. V usage is TRBV30 and J usage is TRBJ2-1; TRBD2 matches at 8 bases. The V gene end was trimmed by 4 bases and the J gene end by 4 bases; junction bases not matched to a gene: 3. The germline CDR1 and CDR2 sequences are GTSNPN and SVGIG (reference sequence). This CDR3 has 13 residues.

This clonotype has a count of ten or more. The rearrangement links TRBV29-1 to TRBJ2-2; no definite D call. The V gene's germline CDR1 is SQVTM and CDR2 ANQGSEA. Trimming pared 4 bases from V and 1 base from J, leaving 7 bases between. The CDR3 consists of 13 residues. The CDR3 nucleotides read TGCAGCGTTGTGGCAGGGAACACCGGGGAGCTGTTTTTT. Its translation is CSVVAGNTGELFF.

This clonotype was seen only a few times. The chain's CDR3 is CASSTAKGMNTEAFF. The CDR3 DNA reads TGTGCCAGCAGTACAGCGAAGGGGATGAACACTGAAGCTTTCTTT. The chain joins TRBV27 to TRBJ1-1, with a weak D call TRBD1 (5 bases). CDR1 and CDR2 from the germline V gene are MNHEY and SMNVEV (reference sequence). The CDR3 runs 15 residues. Deletions cut 5 bases from V and 0 bases from J, with 13 bases between.

Notes on this clonotype: Germline is not matched at one junction end, which may reflect a read error. The chain links TRBV12-3 or TRBV12-4 to TRBJ2-1, with 14 bases matching TRBD2. This CDR3 region has 19 residues. The DNA for the CDR3 is TGTACCAGCAGTTTAGCCGGGACTAGCGGGAGAACCTCCTACAATGAGCAGTTCTTC. It translates to CTSSLAGTSGRTSYNEQFF.

V usage is TRBV19 and J usage is TRBJ2-2, with D possibly being TRBD1 (5 bases). V lost 3 bases, J lost 3 bases, and 14 bases lay in between. Germline V gene lookup returns CDR1 LNHDA and CDR2 SQIVND (reference sequence). The CDR3 has 16 amino acids. CDR3 DNA sequence: TGTGCCAGTAGTATTGGACATCTAAGGGACACCGGGGAGCTGTTTTTT. It is translated as CASSIGHLRDTGELFF.